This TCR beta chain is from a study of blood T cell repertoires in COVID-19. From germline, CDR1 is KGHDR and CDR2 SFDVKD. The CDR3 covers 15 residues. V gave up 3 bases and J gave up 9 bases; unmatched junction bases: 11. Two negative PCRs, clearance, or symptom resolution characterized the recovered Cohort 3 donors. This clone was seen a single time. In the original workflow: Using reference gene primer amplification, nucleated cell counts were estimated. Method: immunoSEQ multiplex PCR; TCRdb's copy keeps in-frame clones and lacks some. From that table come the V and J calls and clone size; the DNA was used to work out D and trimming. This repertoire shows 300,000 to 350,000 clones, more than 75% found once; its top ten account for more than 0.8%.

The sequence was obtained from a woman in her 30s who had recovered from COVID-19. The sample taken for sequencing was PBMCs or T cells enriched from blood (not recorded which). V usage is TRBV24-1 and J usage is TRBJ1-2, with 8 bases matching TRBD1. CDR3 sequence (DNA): TGTGCCACCAGTGATACCGACGGACAGGGTGGATGCTACACCTTC. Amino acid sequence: CATSDTDGQGGCYTF.